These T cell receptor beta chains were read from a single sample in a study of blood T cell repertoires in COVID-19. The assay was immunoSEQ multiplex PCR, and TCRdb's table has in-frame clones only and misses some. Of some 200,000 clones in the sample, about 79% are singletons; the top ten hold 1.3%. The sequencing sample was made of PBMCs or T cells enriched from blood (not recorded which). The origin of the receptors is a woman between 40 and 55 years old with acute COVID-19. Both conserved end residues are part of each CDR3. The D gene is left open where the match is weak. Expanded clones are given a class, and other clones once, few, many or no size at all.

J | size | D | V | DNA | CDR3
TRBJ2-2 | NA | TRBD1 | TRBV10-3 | TGTGCCACGAAGGGACAGGTTGCCACCGGGGAGCTGTTTTTT | CATKGQVATGELFF
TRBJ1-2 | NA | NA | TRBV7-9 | TGTGCCAGCAGCCCCCGAGGGCAGGACTATGGCTACACCTTC | CASSPRGQDYGYTF
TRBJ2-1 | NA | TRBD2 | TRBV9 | TGTGCCAGCAGCTTTAGCGGGGGGGCATTCAATGAGCAGTTCTTC | CASSFSGGAFNEQFF
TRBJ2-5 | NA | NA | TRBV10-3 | TGTGCCATCAGTGAGTCTTCGGAGACCCAGTACTTC | CAISESSETQYF
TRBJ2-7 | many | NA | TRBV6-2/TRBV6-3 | TGTGCCAGCAGTTGGGGGGACGGTTACGAGCAGTACTTC | CASSWGDGYEQYF
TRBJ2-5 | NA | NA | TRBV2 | TGTGCCAGCAGTGCCTGGGCAGGGGAAGAGACCCAGTACTTC | CASSAWAGEETQYF
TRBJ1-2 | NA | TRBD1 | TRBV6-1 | TGTGCCAGCAGTGAAGGACAGGGTAGCTTTGGCTACACCTTC | CASSEGQGSFGYTF
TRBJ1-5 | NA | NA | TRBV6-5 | TGTGCCAGCAGTTACTCGGGGCGGTGGCCTCAGCCCCAGCATTTT | CASSYSGRWPQPQHF
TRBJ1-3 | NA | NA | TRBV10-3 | TGTGCCATCAGGGCGGACAGTTCCGTCATATATTTT | CAIRADSSVIYF
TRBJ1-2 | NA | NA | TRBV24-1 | TGTGCCACCAGTGACCCCCCGCTATATGGCTACACCTTC | CATSDPPLYGYTF
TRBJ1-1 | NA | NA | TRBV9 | TGTGCCAGCAGCGTCTCTAACACTGAAGCTTTCTTT | CASSVSNTEAFF
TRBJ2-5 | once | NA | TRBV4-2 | TGTGCCAGCAGCCCTCGGGACGGAGGGGAGACCCAGTACTTC | CASSPRDGGETQYF
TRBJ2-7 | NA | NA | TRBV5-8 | TGTGCCAGCAGCTCAACCTACGAGCAGTACTTC | CASSSTYEQYF
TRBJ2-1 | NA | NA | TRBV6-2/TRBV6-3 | TGTGCCAGCAGTCGACAGGACAGTATCCATGAGCAGTTCTTC | CASSRQDSIHEQFF
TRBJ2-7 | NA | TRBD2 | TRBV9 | TGTGCCAGCAGCTCCCGGACTAGCGGGAGTTCCGAGCAGTACTTC | CASSSRTSGSSEQYF
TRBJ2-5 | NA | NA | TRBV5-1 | TGCGCCAGCAGCTTGGAGCTTGAAGAGACCCAGTACTTC | CASSLELEETQYF
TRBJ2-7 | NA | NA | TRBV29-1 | TGCAGCGTTTCCGACAGGGGAGGGTACGAGCAGTACTTC | CSVSDRGGYEQYF
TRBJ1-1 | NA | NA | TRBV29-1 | TGCAGCGTTGAAGACCAGAAGAACACTGAAGCTTTCTTT | CSVEDQKNTEAFF
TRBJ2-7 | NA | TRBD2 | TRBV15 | TGTGCCACCAGCAGAGATTCTAGCGGGAGCTACGAGCAGTACTTC | CATSRDSSGSYEQYF
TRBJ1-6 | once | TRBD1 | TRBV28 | TGTGCCAGCAGTTTGGGGGACAGGGGGAATTCACCCCTCCACTTT | CASSLGDRGNSPLHF
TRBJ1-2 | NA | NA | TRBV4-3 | TGCGCCAGCAGCCGAGGGCGGGGGGACATTAGTAACTATGGCTACACCTTC | CASSRGRGDISNYGYTF
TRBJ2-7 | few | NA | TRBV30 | TGTGCCGGAAAAACGGACAATTACGAGCAGTACTTC | CAGKTDNYEQYF
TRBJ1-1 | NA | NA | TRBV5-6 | TGTGCCAGCAGCTTGGGACAGATGAACACTGAAGCTTTCTTT | CASSLGQMNTEAFF
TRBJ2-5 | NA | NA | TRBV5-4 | TGTGCCAGCAGCTTAGGGGGGGCGGAGGAGACCCAGTACTTC | CASSLGGAEETQYF
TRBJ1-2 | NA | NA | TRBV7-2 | TGTGCCAGCAGCCTTCCAACAGGGACTAACTATGGCTACACCTTC | CASSLPTGTNYGYTF
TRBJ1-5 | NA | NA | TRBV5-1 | TGCGCCAGCAGCTTGGTCTCGGGGAGGGATCAGCCCCAGCATTTT | CASSLVSGRDQPQHF
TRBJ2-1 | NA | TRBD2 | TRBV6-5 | TGTGCCAGCAGGGCGGGAGGGGGCAATGAGCAGTTCTTC | CASRAGGGNEQFF
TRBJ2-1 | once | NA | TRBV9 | TGTGCCAGCAGCGTAGAGACTATCAATGAGCAGTTCTTC | CASSVETINEQFF
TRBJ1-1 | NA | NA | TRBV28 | TGTGCCAGCAGTTTTTGGGGGGACACTGAAGCTTTCTTT | CASSFWGDTEAFF
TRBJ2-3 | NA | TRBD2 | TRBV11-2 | TGTGCTACTACCAGCGGGGGGGCCGTAGATACGCAGTATTTT | CATTSGGAVDTQYF
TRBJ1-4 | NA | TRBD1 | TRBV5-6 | TGTGCCAGCAGCTTGGCCACAGGGGCTAATGAAAAACTGTTTTTT | CASSLATGANEKLFF
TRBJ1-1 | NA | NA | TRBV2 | TGTGCCAGCAGCCGGGAGCAGAACACTGAAGCTTTCTTT | CASSREQNTEAFF
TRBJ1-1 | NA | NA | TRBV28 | TGTGCCAGCAGCAACGCCGGCGAGGGGAACACTGAAGCTTTCTTT | CASSNAGEGNTEAFF
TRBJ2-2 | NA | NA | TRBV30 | TGTGCCTGTACGAACACCGGGGAGCTGTTTTTT | CACTNTGELFF
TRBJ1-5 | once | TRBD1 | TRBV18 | TGTGCCAGCTCGCGGGGGACAGGTTTAACTAGCAATCAGCCCCAGCATTTT | CASSRGTGLTSNQPQHF
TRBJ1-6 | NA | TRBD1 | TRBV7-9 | TGTGCCAGCAGCTTAGGGTTTGACAGGGATAATTCACCCCTCCACTTT | CASSLGFDRDNSPLHF
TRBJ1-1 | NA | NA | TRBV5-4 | TGTGCCAGCAGCTTGGTCGGGAGTTCGAACACTGAAGCTTTCTTT | CASSLVGSSNTEAFF
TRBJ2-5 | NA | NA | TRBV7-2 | TGTGCCAGCAGCCTCACATACCCGGGGGCCCAGTACTTC | CASSLTYPGAQYF
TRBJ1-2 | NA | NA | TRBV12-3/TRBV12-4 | TGTGCCAGCGCCGGGTCCTTAACTTACACCTTC | CASAGSLTYTF
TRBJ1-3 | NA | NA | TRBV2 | TGTGCCAGCAGTGAACAGGGCCCCACTACTGGAAACACCATATATTTT | CASSEQGPTTGNTIYF
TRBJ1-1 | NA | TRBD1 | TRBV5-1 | TGCGCCAGCAGCTTCGTCCAGGGGGACACTGAAGCTTTCTTT | CASSFVQGDTEAFF
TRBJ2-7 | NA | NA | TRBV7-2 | TGTGCCAGCAGCCTGTTCGGACAAATCGGCTACGAGCAGTACTTC | CASSLFGQIGYEQYF
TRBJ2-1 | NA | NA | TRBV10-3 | TGTGCCATCAGTGAGAAAGGGGACAATGAGCAGTTCTTC | CAISEKGDNEQFF